Below are 7 T cell receptor beta chains sequenced from a single sample in a study of vaccination and CD4 T cells after COVID-19. Time point here: late sampling 161 to 241 days after vaccination in three convalescent patients. TCRdb ran MiXCR on the PCR reads and lists one entry per CDR3 protein. The table lists around 30,000 distinct CDR3 sequences, 50% of them singletons. The starting material was CD4+ T cells from blood, obtained about 7 months after SARS-CoV-2 vaccination. These TCRs come from a human donor who had recovered from COVID-19.

V is TRBV7-3 and J is TRBJ2-7; no reliable D call. V was trimmed by 2 bases and J by 4 bases, leaving 15 bases between them. CDR1 SGHTA and CDR2 FQGTGA come from the germline V gene. This CDR3 is 15 amino acids long. The CDR3 nucleotides read TGTGCCAGCAGCTTATATGGGGTCGTCGGATACGAGCAGTACTTC. Translated, it gives CASSLYGVVGYEQYF.

The chain joins TRBV7-9 to TRBJ1-2; tentative D call: TRBD1 (5 bases). Germline V gene data show CDR1 as SEHNR and CDR2 as FQNEAQ (reference sequence). This CDR3 has 14 amino acids. Trimming took 2 bases from V and 4 from J, leaving 11 bases between them. The chain's CDR3 is CASSLHQGPYGYTF. The CDR3 DNA follows: TGTGCCAGCAGCTTACACCAGGGACCCTATGGCTACACCTTC. Using reference TRBV7-9 and TRBJ1-2 for the parts outside the CDR3, the full variable domain is DTGVSQNPRHKITKRGQNVTFRCDPISEHNRLYWYRQTLGQGPEFLTYFQNEAQLEKSRLLSDRFSAERPKGSFSTLEIQRTEQGDSAMYLCASSLHQGPYGYTFGSGTRLTVV.

J is TRBJ2-5 and V is TRBV30, with TRBD1 identical over 9 bases. Germline values: CDR1 GTSNPN, CDR2 SVGIG (reference sequence). This CDR3 is 15 amino acids long. After removal of 4 bases from V and 1 base from J, the junction contained 7 bases not matched to a gene. CDR3 region: CAWTLGQGLQETQYF. The CDR3 nucleotides read TGTGCCTGGACACTGGGACAGGGCCTCCAAGAGACCCAGTACTTC. The complete variable domain, with remaining parts taken from reference TRBV30 and TRBJ2-5, reads SQTIHQWPATLVQPVGSPLSLECTVEGTSNPNLYWYRQAAGRGLQLLFYSVGIGQISSEVPQNLSASRPQDRQFILSSKKLLLSDSGFYLCAWTLGQGLQETQYFGPGTRLLVL.

In nucleotides, the CDR3 is TGCGCCAGCAGTGCTAAGGACAGGGGTTATGGCTACACCTTC. It translates to CASSAKDRGYGYTF. The rearrangement joins TRBV10-2 to TRBJ1-2, with 9 bases fitting TRBD1. The junction had 5 bases not matched to a gene; V was cut back by 4 bases and J by 5 bases. CDR3 length equals 14 residues. The V gene's germline CDR1 is WSHSY and CDR2 SAAADI.

The V and J genes are TRBV12-3 or TRBV12-4 and TRBJ1-6; unclear D gene. CDR3 length: 14 residues. Trimming cost V 4 bases and J 8 bases, with 12 bases left between them. CDR3 loop: CASSSLVVDSPLHF. The CDR3 nucleotides read TGTGCCAGCAGTTCCCTCGTGGTCGATTCACCCCTCCACTTT.

The chain has TRBV24-1 and TRBJ1-2; 7 bases line up with TRBD1. Losses at the gene ends were 7 bases for V and 2 bases for J; bases not matched to a gene: 6. The CDR3 consists of 14 residues. Germline lookup yields CDR1 KGHDR and CDR2 SFDVKD. CDR3 loop: CATSRTGLNYGYTF. The CDR3 bases are TGTGCCACCAGCCGGACAGGCTTAAACTATGGCTACACCTTC.

The chain couples TRBV23-1 to TRBJ1-5; the D is unclear. TRBV23-1 qualifies as an ORF whose function is uncertain. The CDR3 totals 14 residues. Between the trimmed V and J ends, which lost 3 bases and 0 bases, there was a span of 6 bases. Here the CDR3 reads CASSHRNSNQPQHF. The CDR3 bases are TGCGCCAGCAGTCACCGGAATAGCAATCAGCCCCAGCATTTT.